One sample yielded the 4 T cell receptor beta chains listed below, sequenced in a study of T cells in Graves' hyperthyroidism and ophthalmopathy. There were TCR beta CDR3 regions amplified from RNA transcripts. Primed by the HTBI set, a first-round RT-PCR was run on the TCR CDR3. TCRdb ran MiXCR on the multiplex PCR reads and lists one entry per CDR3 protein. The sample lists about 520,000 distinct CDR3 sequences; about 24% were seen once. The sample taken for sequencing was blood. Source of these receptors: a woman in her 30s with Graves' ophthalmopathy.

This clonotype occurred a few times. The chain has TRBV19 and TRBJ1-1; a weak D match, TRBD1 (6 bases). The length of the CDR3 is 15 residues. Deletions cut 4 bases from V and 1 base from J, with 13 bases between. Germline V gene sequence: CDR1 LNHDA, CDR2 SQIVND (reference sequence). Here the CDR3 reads CASSNQGFGNTEAFF. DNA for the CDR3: TGTGCCAGTAGTAATCAGGGGTTCGGGAACACTGAAGCTTTCTTT.

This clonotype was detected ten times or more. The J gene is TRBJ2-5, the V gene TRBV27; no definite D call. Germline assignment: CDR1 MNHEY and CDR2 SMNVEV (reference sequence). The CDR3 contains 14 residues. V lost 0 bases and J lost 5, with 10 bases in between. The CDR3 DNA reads TGTGCCAGCAGTTTATCCAACACAGTTGAGACCCAGTACTTC. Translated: CASSLSNTVETQYF.

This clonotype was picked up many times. The CDR3 loop is CASSLMGLGNTEAFF. The CDR3 DNA is TGTGCCAGCAGCTTAATGGGTTTAGGGAACACTGAAGCTTTCTTT. V gene TRBV7-8 combines with J gene TRBJ1-1, with D hard to call. Trimming stripped 2 bases from V and 1 base from J, with 11 bases between. CDR1 and CDR2 from the germline V gene are SGHVS and FQNEAQ. The CDR3 covers 15 residues.

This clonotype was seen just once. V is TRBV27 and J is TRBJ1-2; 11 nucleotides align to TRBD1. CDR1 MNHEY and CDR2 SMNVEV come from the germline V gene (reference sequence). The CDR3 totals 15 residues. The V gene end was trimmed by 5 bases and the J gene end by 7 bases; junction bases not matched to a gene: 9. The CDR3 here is CASSVEGTGGAGYTF. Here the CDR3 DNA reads TGTGCCAGCAGTGTTGAAGGGACAGGGGGAGCTGGCTACACCTTC.